These T cell receptor beta chains were read from a single sample in a study of tumor and adjacent non-tumor tissue in lung cancer. TCRdb analysed the multiplex PCR reads with MiXCR anew, one entry per CDR3 protein. The table lists fewer than 85,000 distinct CDR3 sequences, around 74% of them singletons. Material: lung tumor tissue. These TCRs come from a woman between 50 and 59 years old with non-small cell lung cancer. Both conserved end residues are part of each CDR3. Each record gives: V gene, J gene, CDR3 protein.

TRBV28	TRBJ2-5	CASSLVQGEETQYF
TRBV14	TRBJ2-7	CASSQGVTGEQYF
TRBV4-2	TRBJ1-1	CASGQPYRGDFTPEAFF
TRBV10-3	TRBJ2-3	CAISDSGRQDTDTQYF
TRBV7-8	TRBJ2-3	CANTPLGGTQYF
TRBV10-3	TRBJ2-7	CAIVAVRDSYEQYF
TRBV4-2	TRBJ1-5	CGSSQDLTSNQPRHF
TRBV5-1	TRBJ2-1	CASSLALIERGVMSYNEQFF
TRBV6-5	TRBJ1-1	CARSYSRGSMNIEAFF
TRBV27	TRBJ2-7	CASSLGQGALPYEQYF
TRBV20-1	TRBJ1-5	CSTTGQNSNQPQQF
TRBV12-3/TRBV12-4	TRBJ2-2	CASSEGGSGTGELFF
TRBV11-1	TRBJ2-5	CASGPRQGVGTQYF
TRBV20-1	TRBJ2-4	CSAPAEGTETNIQYF
TRBV11-1	TRBJ2-1	CASNSTTSTGDEQLF
TRBV11-2	NA	CASSFTISGSDTQHF
TRBV6-5	TRBJ1-5	CASSYSTGTDQPQDF
TRBV11-2	TRBJ2-1	CASSLETFNEQFF
TRBV4-1	TRBJ2-3	CTSSQNPGTNGKDTQYF
TRBV30	TRBJ1-3	CAWSVPSLGGNTIYF
TRBV6-6	TRBJ2-7	CGSAGQGPSYEQYF
TRBV4-1	TRBJ2-5	CASSRDNRKETQYF
TRBV11-2	TRBJ2-2	CASGYTRITGELFF
TRBV20-1	TRBJ2-3	CSVGDTQYF
TRBV7-3	TRBJ1-5	CASSLRGQGNSQPQHF
TRBV11-1	TRBJ2-1	CASSSVLTGGLQSF
TRBV6-1	TRBJ2-5	CAEGNSGKGGTQYF
TRBV12-3/TRBV12-4	TRBJ2-3	CASTSRDLALRGADTQYF
TRBV12-3/TRBV12-4	TRBJ2-2	CASEAGYTGELLF